The entry that follows covers one T cell receptor beta chain sequence. These data belong to a study of blood T cell repertoires in COVID-19. In the study's own analysis: Amplification with reference gene primers provided the estimates of nucleated cell counts. The table came from immunoSEQ multiplex PCR; TCRdb's copy has only in-frame clones and leaves some out. The DNA was the basis for D and trimming; V, J and clone size are from that table. The sample has some 140,000 clones, about four fifths seen once; the top ten hold approximately 14%. In germline, CDR1 is SGHTA, CDR2 FQGNSA. This CDR3 is 15 amino acids long. V shed 2 bases, J shed 6 bases, and the junction held 7 bases outside the gene matches.

This receptor was obtained from a man older than 75 with acute or convalescent COVID-19. V gene TRBV7-2 combines with J gene TRBJ1-1, with TRBD1 identical over 9 bases. The sample consisted of peripheral blood. In nucleotides, the CDR3 is TGTGCCAGCAGCTTATCTCGGGACAGGGTTCCTGAAGCTTTCTTT. Protein product: CASSLSRDRVPEAFF.